A selection of T cell receptor beta chains follows, all from one sample in a study of cytomegalovirus exposure and HLA in healthy donors. TCRdb's copy holds only in-frame clones and misses some; the assay was immunoSEQ multiplex PCR. The data hold 90,000 to 100,000 clones, with roughly 85% observed a single time. The sample taken for sequencing was PBMCs. The origin of the receptors is a woman between 25 and 40 years old in good health and CMV-seronegative. CDR3s include the opening cysteine and the closing phenylalanine or tryptophan. Each record gives: V gene, J gene, clone size, D gene, CDR3 DNA, CDR3 protein. D genes are given only for firm matches. The size field is filled for only some rows; it gives once, few, many or a size class.

v_call: TRBV7-3; j_call: TRBJ1-6; clone_size: few; d_call: .; cdr3_nt: TGTGCCAGCAGCCCGCAGGCGGCGGGGGCCGGGTCACCCCTCCACTTT; cdr3_aa: CASSPQAAGAGSPLHF
v_call: TRBV18; j_call: TRBJ2-1; clone_size: .; d_call: TRBD2; cdr3_nt: TGTGCCAGCTCACCACGCGGCGGGGGGCAACCCAATGAGCAGTTCTTC; cdr3_aa: CASSPRGGGQPNEQFF
v_call: TRBV5-4; j_call: TRBJ2-7; clone_size: .; d_call: TRBD1; cdr3_nt: TGTGCCAGCAGCCCTACGGGCGGGACAGGGGTCTACGAGCAGTACTTC; cdr3_aa: CASSPTGGTGVYEQYF
v_call: TRBV5-1; j_call: TRBJ2-3; clone_size: .; d_call: .; cdr3_nt: TGCGCCAGCAGCTTGGTGGCTAGCAAGGATACGCAGTATTTT; cdr3_aa: CASSLVASKDTQYF
v_call: TRBV7-3; j_call: TRBJ1-2; clone_size: .; d_call: .; cdr3_nt: TGTGCCAGCAGCCTAAGCGCCCACAGGGCGACTGGCTACACCTTC; cdr3_aa: CASSLSAHRATGYTF
v_call: TRBV7-9; j_call: TRBJ1-5; clone_size: .; d_call: .; cdr3_nt: TGTGCCAGCAGCTCGGGGTGGGGGGTCAGCAATCAGCCCCAGCATTTT; cdr3_aa: CASSSGWGVSNQPQHF
v_call: TRBV10-1; j_call: TRBJ1-4; clone_size: .; d_call: .; cdr3_nt: TGCGCCAGCAGCGGGAGACACAATGAAAAACTGTTTTTT; cdr3_aa: CASSGRHNEKLFF
v_call: TRBV10-1; j_call: TRBJ2-7; clone_size: .; d_call: TRBD2; cdr3_nt: TGCGCCAGCAGGGGTAGCGGGGGTTACGAGCAGTACTTC; cdr3_aa: CASRGSGGYEQYF
v_call: TRBV2; j_call: TRBJ1-6; clone_size: .; d_call: TRBD1; cdr3_nt: TGTGCCAGCATACAGGGGGCGCAAAATTCACCCCTCCACTTT; cdr3_aa: CASIQGAQNSPLHF
v_call: TRBV9; j_call: TRBJ2-2; clone_size: once; d_call: TRBD1; cdr3_nt: TGTGCCAGCAGCGTAGCGGGACAGGGGGCTTCGGGGGAGCTGTTTTTT; cdr3_aa: CASSVAGQGASGELFF
v_call: TRBV4-3; j_call: TRBJ2-5; clone_size: once; d_call: .; cdr3_nt: TGCGCCAGCAGCCAAGATTGGCTAGTAGGCCAAGAGACCCAGTACTTC; cdr3_aa: CASSQDWLVGQETQYF
v_call: TRBV4-1; j_call: TRBJ1-1; clone_size: once; d_call: .; cdr3_nt: TGCGCCAGCAGCCTCACCCCGGGAGCGAACACTGAAGCTTTCTTT; cdr3_aa: CASSLTPGANTEAFF
v_call: TRBV2; j_call: TRBJ2-1; clone_size: .; d_call: TRBD1; cdr3_nt: TGTGCCAGCTACGGGACAGGGGATTTGAATGAGCAGTTCTTC; cdr3_aa: CASYGTGDLNEQFF
v_call: TRBV7-3; j_call: TRBJ2-1; clone_size: .; d_call: TRBD2; cdr3_nt: TGTGCCAGCAGCTTAACGGGGAGGGCCAGGGATGAGCAGTTCTTC; cdr3_aa: CASSLTGRARDEQFF
v_call: TRBV19; j_call: TRBJ2-1; clone_size: .; d_call: TRBD1; cdr3_nt: TGTGCCAGTAGTATGGGACAGGGGTCCTACAATGAGCAGTTCTTC; cdr3_aa: CASSMGQGSYNEQFF
v_call: TRBV9; j_call: TRBJ2-7; clone_size: .; d_call: TRBD2; cdr3_nt: TGTGCCAGCAGCACCAGAGGGACTACCGGGGAGCAGTACTTC; cdr3_aa: CASSTRGTTGEQYF
v_call: TRBV7-3; j_call: TRBJ2-1; clone_size: .; d_call: TRBD2; cdr3_nt: TGTGCCAGCAGCTTAAGACTAGCGGGAAACAATGAGCAGTTCTTC; cdr3_aa: CASSLRLAGNNEQFF
v_call: TRBV7-6; j_call: TRBJ2-2; clone_size: .; d_call: .; cdr3_nt: TGTGCCAGCAGCTTATCTGGCAGGGAGCTGTTTTTT; cdr3_aa: CASSLSGRELFF
v_call: TRBV11-2; j_call: TRBJ1-3; clone_size: .; d_call: .; cdr3_nt: TGTGCCAGCAGCTTAGGGGCGTTCTCCTACTCTGGAAACACCATATATTTT; cdr3_aa: CASSLGAFSYSGNTIYF
v_call: TRBV5-1; j_call: TRBJ2-7; clone_size: .; d_call: .; cdr3_nt: TGCGCCAGCAGCTCCGACAATTCCTACGAGCAGTACTTC; cdr3_aa: CASSSDNSYEQYF
v_call: TRBV11-3; j_call: TRBJ2-6; clone_size: .; d_call: TRBD2; cdr3_nt: TGTGCCAGCAGCTTGGATGCGGGAGTCTCTGGGGCCAACGTCCTGACTTTC; cdr3_aa: CASSLDAGVSGANVLTF
v_call: TRBV20-1; j_call: TRBJ2-3; clone_size: .; d_call: .; cdr3_nt: TGCAGTGCCAAAAGCGGAGATACGCAGTATTTT; cdr3_aa: CSAKSGDTQYF
v_call: TRBV5-1; j_call: TRBJ1-2; clone_size: .; d_call: .; cdr3_nt: TGCGCCAGCAGCTTGGAGGCGGCGTATGGCTACACCTTC; cdr3_aa: CASSLEAAYGYTF
v_call: TRBV6-5; j_call: TRBJ1-1; clone_size: .; d_call: .; cdr3_nt: TGTGCCAGCAGTTCCTCTCAGTGGGCTTTCTTT; cdr3_aa: CASSSSQWAFF
v_call: TRBV11-2; j_call: TRBJ2-7; clone_size: few; d_call: .; cdr3_nt: TGTGCCAGCAGCCCGTCGGGGGTGGGCGAGCAGTACTTC; cdr3_aa: CASSPSGVGEQYF
v_call: TRBV10-3; j_call: TRBJ2-7; clone_size: .; d_call: .; cdr3_nt: TGTGCCATCAGTGAGTCACAGGGCAACTACGAGCAGTACTTC; cdr3_aa: CAISESQGNYEQYF
v_call: TRBV7-8; j_call: TRBJ2-7; clone_size: few; d_call: TRBD2; cdr3_nt: TGTGCCAGCAGCTTAGTTTTAGCGGGAGTGTCCTACGAGCAGTACTTC; cdr3_aa: CASSLVLAGVSYEQYF